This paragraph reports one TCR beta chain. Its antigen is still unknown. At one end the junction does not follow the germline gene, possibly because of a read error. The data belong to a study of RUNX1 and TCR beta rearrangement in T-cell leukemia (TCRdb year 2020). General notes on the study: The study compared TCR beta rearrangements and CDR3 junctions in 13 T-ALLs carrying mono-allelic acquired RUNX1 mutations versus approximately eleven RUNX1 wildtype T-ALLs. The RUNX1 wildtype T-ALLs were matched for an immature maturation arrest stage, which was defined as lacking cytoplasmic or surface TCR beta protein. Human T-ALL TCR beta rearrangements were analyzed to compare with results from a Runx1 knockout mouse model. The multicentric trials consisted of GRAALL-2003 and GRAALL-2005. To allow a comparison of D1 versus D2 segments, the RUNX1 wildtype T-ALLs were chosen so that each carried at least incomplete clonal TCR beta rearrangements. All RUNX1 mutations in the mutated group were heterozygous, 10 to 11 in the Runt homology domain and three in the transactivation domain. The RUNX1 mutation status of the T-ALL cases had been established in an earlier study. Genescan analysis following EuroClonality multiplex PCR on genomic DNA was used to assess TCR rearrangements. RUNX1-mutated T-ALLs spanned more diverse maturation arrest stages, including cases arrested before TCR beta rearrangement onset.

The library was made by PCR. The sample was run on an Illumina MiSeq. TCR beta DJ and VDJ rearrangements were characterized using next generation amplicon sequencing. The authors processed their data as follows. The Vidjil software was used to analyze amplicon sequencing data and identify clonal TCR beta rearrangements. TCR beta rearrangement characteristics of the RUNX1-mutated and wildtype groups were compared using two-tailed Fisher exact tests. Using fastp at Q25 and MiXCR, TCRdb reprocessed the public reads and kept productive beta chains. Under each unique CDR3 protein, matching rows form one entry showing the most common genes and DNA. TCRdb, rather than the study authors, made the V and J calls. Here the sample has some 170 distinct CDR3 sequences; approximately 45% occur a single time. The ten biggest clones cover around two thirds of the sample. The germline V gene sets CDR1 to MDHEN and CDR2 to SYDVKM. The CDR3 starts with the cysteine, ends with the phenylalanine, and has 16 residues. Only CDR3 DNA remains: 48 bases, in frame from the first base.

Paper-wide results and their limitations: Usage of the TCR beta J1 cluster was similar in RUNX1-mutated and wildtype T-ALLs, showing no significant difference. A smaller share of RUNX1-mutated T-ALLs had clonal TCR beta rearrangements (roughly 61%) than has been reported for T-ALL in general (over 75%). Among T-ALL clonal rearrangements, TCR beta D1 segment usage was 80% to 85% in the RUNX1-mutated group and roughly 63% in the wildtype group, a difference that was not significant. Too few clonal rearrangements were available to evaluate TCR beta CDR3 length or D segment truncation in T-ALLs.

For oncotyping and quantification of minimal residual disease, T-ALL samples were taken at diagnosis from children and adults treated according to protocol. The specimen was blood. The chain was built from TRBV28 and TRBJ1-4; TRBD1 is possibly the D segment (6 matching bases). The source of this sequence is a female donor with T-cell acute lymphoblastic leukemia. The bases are TGTGCCAGCAGCCTAGATACAGGGCCCATTAATGAGAAACTGTTTTTT. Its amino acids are CASSLDTGPINEKLFF. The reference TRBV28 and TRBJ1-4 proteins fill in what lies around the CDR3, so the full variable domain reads DVKVTQSSRYLVKRTGEKVFLECVQDMDHENMFWYRQDPGLGLRLIYFSYDVKMKEKGDIPEGYSVSREKKERFSLILESASTNQTSMYLCASSLDTGPINEKLFFGSGTQLSVL.